This T cell receptor (beta chain) was captured in a study of OX40 agonist ivuxolimab in advanced cancers. Turning to the study itself: Administration of intravenous ivuxolimab to patients occurred every 2 weeks at 0.01 to 10 mg/kg. Study results and limitations: At 0.1 to 3.0 mg/kg, CD4+ and CD8+ blood T cells expanded clonally by week 6. Partial responders receiving 0.1-3.0 mg/kg showed among the lowest clonal expansion. CD8+ T cells averaged more expanded clones than CD4+.

A remark on this clone: Its target is unknown.

Deletions cut 1 base from V and 0 bases from J, with 9 bases between. The CDR3 extends over 15 amino acids. Per the germline V gene, CDR1 is LNHDA and CDR2 is SQIVND (reference sequence). Method: immunoSEQ multiplex PCR; TCRdb's copy keeps in-frame clones and lacks some. The sample holds about 64,000 clones, approximately 80% seen once. The sequencing here drew on CD4+ or CD8+ T cells sorted from blood, taken in a trial of the OX40 agonist ivuxolimab. This TCR derives from an adult with an advanced solid tumor such as melanoma, head and neck, liver or kidney cancer. The genes are TRBV19 and TRBJ1-1; no reliable D call. DNA of the CDR3: TGTGCCAGTAGTATAGGGTCAGGATTGAACACTGAAGCTTTCTTT. This gives the protein CASSIGSGLNTEAFF.